The 7 T cell receptor beta chains below all came from one sample that was sequenced in a study of early stage breast cancer tumors. Profiled with immunoSEQ multiplex PCR; TCRdb holds only in-frame clones, not every one. This sample yields 45,000 to 60,000 clones, of which about 93% are seen a single time; about 5% belongs to the top ten. Specimen: blood. These receptors came from a person aged 70 to 85 with breast cancer.

Only a few counts were recorded for this clone. V gene TRBV4-1 combines with J gene TRBJ1-2; D possibly corresponds to TRBD1 (6 bases). V lost 3 bases to trimming and J lost 8 bases, with 16 bases between them. CDR3 size: 14 residues. CDR1 and CDR2 from the germline V gene are MGHRA and YSYEKL. CDR3 loop: CASSQGDRFGGYTF. In nucleotides, the CDR3 is TGCGCCAGCAGCCAGGGAGACAGGTTCGGGGGCTACACCTTC.

The J gene is TRBJ2-2, the V gene TRBV19; 7 bases line up with TRBD1. CDR3 length: 15 residues. V lost 3 bases and J lost 6; bases outside the gene matches: 7. CDR1 is LNHDA and CDR2 is SQIVND in the germline V gene (reference sequence). CDR3 nucleotides: TGTGCCAGTAGTATGACAGGGTTTTTTTCCGGGGAGCTGTTTTTT. Protein sequence: CASSMTGFFSGELFF.

This chain connects TRBV2 to TRBJ2-3, with D maybe TRBD2 (5 bases). The CDR3 covers 14 residues. Deletions cut 1 base from V and 5 bases from J, with 10 bases between. Germline V gene sequence: CDR1 SNHLY, CDR2 FYNNEI. CDR3 sequence: CASSEGPGKDTQYF. In DNA, the CDR3 is TGTGCCAGCAGTGAAGGGCCGGGAAAAGATACGCAGTATTTT.

This rearrangement joins TRBV6-5 to TRBJ2-3; tentative D call: TRBD1 (6 bases). The CDR3 length is 16 residues. The V gene's germline CDR1 is MNHEY and CDR2 SVGAGI. The V gene lost 0 bases and the J gene lost 1 base, with 11 bases spanning the gap. As DNA, the CDR3 is TGTGCCAGCAGTTACTCGTTATCAGGGGGCACAGATACGCAGTATTTT. Translating gives CASSYSLSGGTDTQYF.

This clone was seen a single time. J is TRBJ1-4 and V is TRBV5-4, with a weak D call TRBD1 (6 bases). In germline, CDR1 is SGHNT, CDR2 YYREEE (reference sequence). V was pared by 1 base and J by 4 bases, with 8 bases between. CDR3 length: 14 amino acids. DNA for the CDR3: TGTGCCAGCAGCTTGCGGACAGATAATGAAAAACTGTTTTTT. It yields the protein CASSLRTDNEKLFF.

The chain recombines TRBV27 with TRBJ1-4, with 8 nucleotides matching TRBD1. Germline V gene sequence: CDR1 MNHEY, CDR2 SMNVEV (reference sequence). Trimming at V came to 2 bases and at J to 0 bases, leaving 11 bases not matched to a gene. This CDR3 is built from 19 residues. CDR3 sequence reads: CASSLLGQGGRATNEKLFF. As DNA, the CDR3 is TGTGCCAGCAGTTTACTTGGACAGGGAGGGCGAGCAACTAATGAAAAACTGTTTTTT.

This chain uses TRBV30 with TRBJ1-5; D is uncertain. Germline CDR1 and CDR2: GTSNPN and SVGIG (reference sequence). The CDR3 extends over 16 amino acids. V dropped 0 bases and J dropped 0 bases, with 12 bases sitting between them. The CDR3 DNA is TGTGCCTGGAGTGTACGAGGGTGGTATAGCAATCAGCCCCAGCATTTT. Its translation is CAWSVRGWYSNQPQHF.